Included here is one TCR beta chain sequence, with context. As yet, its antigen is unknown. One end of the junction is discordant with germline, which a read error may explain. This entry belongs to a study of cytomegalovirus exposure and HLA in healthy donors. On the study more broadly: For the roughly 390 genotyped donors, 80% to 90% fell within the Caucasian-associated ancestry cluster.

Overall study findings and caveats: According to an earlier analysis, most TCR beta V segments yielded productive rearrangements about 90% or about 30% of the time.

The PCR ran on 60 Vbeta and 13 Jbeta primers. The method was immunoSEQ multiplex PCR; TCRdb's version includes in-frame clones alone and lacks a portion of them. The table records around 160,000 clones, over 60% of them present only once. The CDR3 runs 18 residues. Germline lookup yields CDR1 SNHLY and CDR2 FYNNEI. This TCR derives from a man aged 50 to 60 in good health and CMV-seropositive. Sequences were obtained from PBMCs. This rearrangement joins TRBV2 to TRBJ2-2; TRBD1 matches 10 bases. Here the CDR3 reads CASGEGTGVGWSTGELFF. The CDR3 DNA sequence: TGTGCCAGCGGTGAAGGGACAGGGGTCGGTTGGAGCACCGGGGAGCTGTTTTTT.